This T cell receptor (beta chain) comes out of a study of neurological immune-mediated disorders (dated by TCRdb to the late 2010s). Regarding the research as a whole: The study compared peripheral blood TCR-beta repertoires of HTLV-I-associated myelopathy (HAM/TSP) patients, multiple sclerosis patients and healthy controls using UMI-based sequencing. Alongside PBMC samples, the set of 106 TCR-beta libraries contained longitudinal samples, technical triplicates, and paired CD4+ and CD8+ T-cell subsets that had been sorted. Longitudinal HAM/TSP donors and healthy donors each had 3 time-points at intervals of about 3-40 months. The cohort included some 68 subjects: some 14 with HAM/TSP, about 34 with multiple sclerosis, and 20 healthy controls. Beyond this particular receptor, the publication reports: No identical CDR3 amino acid sequences were found to be shared among expanded clones across subjects, suggesting that TCR-beta repertoires were private in all groups. TCR clonal expansion was greatest in HAM/TSP patients and smallest in MS patients, who ranked below even healthy controls.

With regard to this clonotype: It lacks a known antigen. Base qualities are not at hand, and no much larger clone is one base apart.

Interpreted using the paper, the time point label stands for: longitudinal time-point 3. Healthy controls were blood bank volunteers in Maryland, USA. For unsorted PBMC libraries, 2 million PBMCs were used after storage in RNAlater at -80 degrees C until RNA extraction. Peripheral blood was subjected to Ficoll-Hypaque density gradient centrifugation to isolate PBMCs, which were then cryopreserved in liquid nitrogen. The germline V gene yields MNHEY for CDR1 and SVGEGT for CDR2. The CDR3 measures 15 amino acids from cysteine to phenylalanine. Of the read, only the CDR3 DNA is kept; its 45 bases are in frame from base 1. A distance of 15 bases separates the germline ends of V and J, which lose 6 bases and 2 bases respectively. cDNA was synthesized by template-switch 5'RACE using a primer with a 10-nucleotide random unique molecular identifier that tagged each TCR transcript. Every sequencing run covered 15-18 subjects and yielded more than 170 million TCR-beta sequences. The RNeasy kit was used for extraction of total RNA. The KAPA Real-time Library Amplification kit was used to amplify TCR-beta VDJ regions with primers for the TCR constant region and the 5'RACE anchor. Sample indexes and Illumina adaptors were added in a first PCR, and a second PCR then increased library yield. After purification with Ampure beads, the TCR product of roughly 650 bp was size-selected on a 2% E-gel SizeSelection system. Before pooling, libraries had their quality checked on a Bioanalyzer, their concentration measured with Qubit, and their quantity determined with the Kapa Library Quantification kit. Libraries were sequenced paired-end 2 x 150 bp on an Illumina HiSeq 2500. To increase sequence diversity, roughly 24-31% phiX was spiked into each library pool. Per the source publication's procedure: The quality-filtered reads were processed with the UMI-based MiGEC pipeline, whose error correction step removed more than 75% of the raw TCR sequences. IMGT germline references were used for aligning VDJ genes, and each clonotype was defined as a unique CDR3 amino acid sequence together with its V-J genes. Clonal expansion, Shannon diversity and CDR3 relatedness (CalcPairwiseDistances, ClusterSamples) were evaluated with VDJtools, and phylogenetic trees were built with CLCbio workbench. Expanded clones were defined as having at least 8 unique UMIs, based on coefficient-of-variation modelling across technical triplicates. Using fastp trimming at Q25 and MiXCR clonotype assembly, TCRdb reanalyzed the public sequencing data and kept in-frame beta chains. One record per CDR3 amino acid sequence lists the most common genes and DNA. TCRdb's processing, not the authors', yielded these V and J calls. This sample has about 53,000 distinct CDR3 sequences in its table, and roughly 8.3% of those were observed once. About 2% of the sample belongs to the ten largest clones.

The rearrangement joined TRBV6-2 or TRBV6-3 to TRBJ2-3; matching of 5 bases hints at TRBD1 as the D gene. This receptor was taken from a woman aged 40 to 49 in good health. Sequencing used PBMCs. In nucleotide form, the sequence is TGTGCCAGCAGCCTCTCCAGGGTACCCACAGATACGCAGTATTTT. This translates into CASSLSRVPTDTQYF.